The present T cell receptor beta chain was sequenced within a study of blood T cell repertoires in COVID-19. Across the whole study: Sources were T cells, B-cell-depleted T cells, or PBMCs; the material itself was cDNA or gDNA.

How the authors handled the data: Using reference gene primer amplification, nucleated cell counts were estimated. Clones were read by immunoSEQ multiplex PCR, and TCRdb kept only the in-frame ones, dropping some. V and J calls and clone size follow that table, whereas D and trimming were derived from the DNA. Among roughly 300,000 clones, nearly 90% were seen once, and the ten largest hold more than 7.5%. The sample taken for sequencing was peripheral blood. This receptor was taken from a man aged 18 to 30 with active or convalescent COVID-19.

CDR3 coding DNA: TGTGCCAGCAGTTCCGCCACAGGGGGTCTAAACACTGAAGCTTTCTTT. Its protein is CASSSATGGLNTEAFF. The V and J genes are TRBV6-6 and TRBJ1-1, with 8 bases lining up with TRBD1. V lost 4 bases, J lost 2 bases, and 9 bases stayed unmatched. The CDR3 is 16 amino acids. Germline CDR1 and CDR2: MNHNY and SVGAGI (reference sequence).